A single T cell receptor (beta chain) is shown here with its context. Trimming took off 6 bases at V and 5 bases at J, with 13 bases between the two ends. The CDR3 consists of 13 residues. This record comes from a study of blood T cell repertoires in COVID-19. Here immunoSEQ multiplex PCR was the method, and the copy in TCRdb shows in-frame clones only, minus some. The sample has over 300,000 clones; 65% to 90% are singletons. This study enrolled people aged 18 to 89 from around 25 US geographic areas. Participants were placed into cohorts based on the clinical history they reported. The gene calls are TRBV12-3 or TRBV12-4 and TRBJ2-5; D may be TRBD2 (6 bases). The sample was PBMCs or T cells enriched from blood (not recorded which). The origin of this receptor is a woman younger than 35 who had recovered from COVID-19. The CDR3 reads CASRPGGRETQYF. The CDR3 DNA reads TGTGCCAGCAGGCCCGGTGGGAGGGAGACCCAGTACTTC.